The 5 T cell receptor beta chains in this list originate from one sample, sequenced in a study of cytomegalovirus exposure and HLA in healthy donors. Primers included in the PCR were 60 Vbeta and 13 Jbeta primers. Sequenced by immunoSEQ multiplex PCR; TCRdb stores in-frame clones only, minus some. The table shows 85,000 to 95,000 clones, with roughly 69% occurring only once. Source material: PBMCs. The receptors were sampled from a woman younger than 45 in good health and CMV-seronegative.

The chain is built from TRBV2 and TRBJ2-3; 8 bases agree with TRBD2. The CDR3 is made up of 16 amino acids. V dropped 6 bases and J dropped 3; count of bases not matched to a gene: 11. CDR1 SNHLY and CDR2 FYNNEI come from the germline V gene. Here the CDR3 DNA reads TGTGCCAGCAGCGCTGGGACGGGGGGGCTTACAGATACGCAGTATTTT. Translation: CASSAGTGGLTDTQYF.

This clone was counted only a few times. This rearrangement joins TRBV7-9 to TRBJ1-1; tentatively, D is TRBD1 (5 bases). V was cut by 2 bases and J by 5 bases, with 15 bases left in between. Germline V gene sequence: CDR1 SEHNR, CDR2 FQNEAQ (reference sequence). This CDR3 contains 15 residues. CDR3 in DNA: TGTGCCAGCAGCTTACAGGGTTTTTCGACTACTGAAGCTTTCTTT. It yields the protein CASSLQGFSTTEAFF.

This chain uses TRBV2 with TRBJ2-1; 7 nucleotides agree with TRBD1. CDR1 SNHLY and CDR2 FYNNEI come from the germline V gene. V was clipped by 6 bases and J by 8 bases; unmatched bases: 13. There are 15 residues in the CDR3. CDR3 loop: CASSLHRGLPHEQFF. CDR3 sequence (DNA): TGTGCCAGCAGCCTCCACAGGGGTCTACCCCATGAGCAGTTCTTC.

This rearrangement joins TRBV2 to TRBJ1-5; 8 nucleotides line up with TRBD1. In germline, CDR1 is SNHLY, CDR2 FYNNEI. J was trimmed by 4 bases and V by 7 bases; bases with no gene match: 6. The CDR3 length is 14 residues. Here the CDR3 reads CASKDRVGNQPQHF. DNA of the CDR3: TGTGCCAGCAAGGACAGGGTCGGTAATCAGCCCCAGCATTTT.

This clone has a handful of counts. The rearrangement links TRBV27 to TRBJ2-3, with D possibly matching TRBD2 (6 bases). Trimming left V 5 bases short and J 4 bases short, with 13 bases between. The CDR3 totals 14 residues. Germline V gene lookup returns CDR1 MNHEY and CDR2 SMNVEV (reference sequence). The CDR3 protein is CASSLRRLADTQYF. CDR3 DNA: TGTGCCAGCAGTCTCCGCCGACTAGCAGATACGCAGTATTTT.